This T cell receptor beta chain was identified during a study of T-cell memory formation after mild COVID-19. Turning to the study itself: There were largely donor-specific TCR clusters. Whole-study findings and limits: Some SARS-CoV-2-responding clones were already detected in memory before infection.

This clonotype appeared a few times. Its antigen is unidentified. Each CDR3 protein gets one entry after TCRdb re-called the 5' RACE reads with MiXCR. The sample lists 450,000 or so distinct CDR3 sequences; about 20% were seen once. CDR3 length: 12 residues. The V gene lost 3 bases and the J gene lost 4 bases, with 7 bases spanning the gap. This sequence was found in an adult woman who had mild COVID-19 (a few samples of this study predate the infection). Cell type and time point are not known. Sequencing was carried out using PBMCs or a T cell subset sorted from them (not recorded which). The gene calls are TRBV12-3 or TRBV12-4 and TRBJ2-7; D uncertain. The CDR3 DNA sequence: TGTGCCAGCAGTTTGCCCCGGTACGAGCAGTACTTC. Translation gives CASSLPRYEQYF.